The rows below give T cell receptor beta chains drawn from one sample of a study of blood T cell repertoires in COVID-19. The repertoire was sequenced with immunoSEQ multiplex PCR; TCRdb's copy has only in-frame clones and lacks some. The sample records under 300,000 clones, over 75% being singletons. Material for sequencing was peripheral blood. These TCRs come from a man aged 25-45 years who had recovered from COVID-19. The CDR3 runs from the conserved cysteine through the conserved F or W. Each record gives: CDR3 length, D gene, J gene, V gene, CDR3 protein, CDR3 DNA. The D gene is left open where the match is weak.

length: 14; D: TRBD1; J: TRBJ1-1; V: TRBV19; CDR3: CASSTSPGQGEAFF; DNA: TGTGCCAGTAGTACCTCACCGGGACAGGGGGAAGCTTTCTTT
length: 15; D: NA; J: TRBJ2-5; V: TRBV4-1; CDR3: CASSQSRAGQETQYF; DNA: TGCGCCAGCAGCCAATCAAGGGCGGGGCAAGAGACCCAGTACTTC
length: 15; D: TRBD1; J: TRBJ1-6; V: TRBV10-2; CDR3: CASSTTGGGNSPLHF; DNA: TGCGCCAGCAGTACTACAGGGGGCGGGAATTCACCCCTCCACTTT
length: 13; D: NA; J: TRBJ1-2; V: TRBV18; CDR3: CASSPSINYGYTF; DNA: TGTGCCAGCTCACCGTCAATTAACTATGGCTACACCTTC
length: 11; D: NA; J: TRBJ2-5; V: TRBV18; CDR3: CASSPSETQYF; DNA: TGTGCCAGCTCACCAAGCGAGACCCAGTACTTC
length: 15; D: NA; J: TRBJ1-4; V: TRBV12-5; CDR3: CASAHQPSTDEKLFF; DNA: TGTGCTAGTGCTCACCAACCCTCGACTGATGAAAAACTGTTTTTT
length: 14; D: NA; J: TRBJ2-3; V: TRBV2; CDR3: CASSGRDFTDTQYF; DNA: TGTGCCAGCAGTGGCCGGGACTTCACAGATACGCAGTATTTT
length: 15; D: NA; J: TRBJ2-5; V: TRBV5-5; CDR3: CASSNQRTAQETQYF; DNA: TGTGCCAGCAGCAACCAACGGACAGCCCAAGAGACCCAGTACTTC
length: 14; D: NA; J: TRBJ1-1; V: TRBV14; CDR3: CASSSFRENTEAFF; DNA: TGTGCCAGCAGCAGCTTCAGGGAGAACACTGAAGCTTTCTTT
length: 13; D: NA; J: TRBJ1-2; V: TRBV12-5; CDR3: CASALVGVGGYTF; DNA: TGTGCTAGTGCCCTAGTAGGGGTTGGTGGCTACACCTTC
length: 13; D: NA; J: TRBJ1-4; V: TRBV15; CDR3: CATSRDQGRKLFF; DNA: TGTGCCACCAGCAGAGATCAGGGGCGAAAACTGTTTTTT